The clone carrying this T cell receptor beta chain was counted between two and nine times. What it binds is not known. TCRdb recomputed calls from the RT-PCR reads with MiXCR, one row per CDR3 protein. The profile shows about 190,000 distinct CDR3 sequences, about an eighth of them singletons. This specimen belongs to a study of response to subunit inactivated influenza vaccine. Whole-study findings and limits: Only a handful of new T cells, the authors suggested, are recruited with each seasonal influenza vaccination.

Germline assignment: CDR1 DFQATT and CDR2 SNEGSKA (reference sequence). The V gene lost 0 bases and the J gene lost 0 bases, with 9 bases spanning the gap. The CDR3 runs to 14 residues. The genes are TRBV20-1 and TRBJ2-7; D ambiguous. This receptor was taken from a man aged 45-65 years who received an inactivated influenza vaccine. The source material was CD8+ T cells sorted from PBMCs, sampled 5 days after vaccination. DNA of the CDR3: TGCAGTGCTAGAGATCACGGCTTCTCCTACGAGCAGTACTTC. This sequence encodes CSARDHGFSYEQYF.